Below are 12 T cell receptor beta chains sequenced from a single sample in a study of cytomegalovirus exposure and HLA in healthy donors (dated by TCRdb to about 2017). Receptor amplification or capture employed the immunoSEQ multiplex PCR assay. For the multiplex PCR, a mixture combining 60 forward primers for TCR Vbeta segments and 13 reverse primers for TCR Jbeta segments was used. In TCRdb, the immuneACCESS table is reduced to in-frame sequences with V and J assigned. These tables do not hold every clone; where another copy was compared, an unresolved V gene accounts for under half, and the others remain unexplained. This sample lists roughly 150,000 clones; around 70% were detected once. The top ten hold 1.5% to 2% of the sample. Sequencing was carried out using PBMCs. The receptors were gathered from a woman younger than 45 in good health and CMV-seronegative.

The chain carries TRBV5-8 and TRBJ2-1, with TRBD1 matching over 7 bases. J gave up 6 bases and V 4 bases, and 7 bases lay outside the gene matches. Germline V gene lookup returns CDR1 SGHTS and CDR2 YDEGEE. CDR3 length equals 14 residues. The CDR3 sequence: CASSLQGRINEQFF. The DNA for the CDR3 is TGTGCCAGCAGCCTACAGGGGCGCATCAATGAGCAGTTCTTC.

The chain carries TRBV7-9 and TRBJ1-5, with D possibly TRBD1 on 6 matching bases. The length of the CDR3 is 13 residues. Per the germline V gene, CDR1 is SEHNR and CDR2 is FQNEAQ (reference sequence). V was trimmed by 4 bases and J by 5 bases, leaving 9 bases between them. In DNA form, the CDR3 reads TGTGCCAGCAGCTGGGACAATGATCAGCCCCAGCATTTT. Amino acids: CASSWDNDQPQHF.

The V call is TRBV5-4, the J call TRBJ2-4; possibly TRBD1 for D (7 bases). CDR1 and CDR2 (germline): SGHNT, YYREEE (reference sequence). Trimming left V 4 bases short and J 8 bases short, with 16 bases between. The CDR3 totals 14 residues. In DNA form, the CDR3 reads TGTGCCAGCAGCCCTAGGGGGCGGAGGGACATTCAGTACTTC. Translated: CASSPRGRRDIQYF.

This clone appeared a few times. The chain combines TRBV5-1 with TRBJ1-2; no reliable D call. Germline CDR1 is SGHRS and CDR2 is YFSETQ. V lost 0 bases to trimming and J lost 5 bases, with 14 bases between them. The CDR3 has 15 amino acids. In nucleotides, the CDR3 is TGCGCCAGCAGCTTGGATCTGGTTTCGGGATATGGCTACACCTTC. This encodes CASSLDLVSGYGYTF. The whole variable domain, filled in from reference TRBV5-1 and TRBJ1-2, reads KAGVTQTPRYLIKTRGQQVTLSCSPISGHRSVSWYQQTPGQGLQFLFEYFSETQRNKGNFPGRFSGRQFSNSRSEMNVSTLELGDSALYLCASSLDLVSGYGYTFGSGTRLTVV.

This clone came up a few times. The CDR3 is CASSEGLAGARGAAQYF. The DNA for the CDR3 is TGTGCCAGCAGTGAGGGACTAGCGGGGGCCCGGGGAGCGGCCCAGTACTTC. The genes are TRBV2 and TRBJ2-5; 14 nucleotides match TRBD2. The CDR3 has 17 amino acids. Germline V gene data show CDR1 as SNHLY and CDR2 as FYNNEI. V gave up 3 bases and J gave up 9 bases; unmatched junction bases: 12.

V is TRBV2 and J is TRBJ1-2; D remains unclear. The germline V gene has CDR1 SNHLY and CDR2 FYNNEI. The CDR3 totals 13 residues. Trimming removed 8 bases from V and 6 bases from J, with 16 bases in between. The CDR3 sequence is CASCRGGGDGYTF. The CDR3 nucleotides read TGTGCCAGCTGCCGCGGAGGTGGAGATGGCTACACCTTC. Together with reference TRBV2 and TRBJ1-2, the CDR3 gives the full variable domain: EPEVTQTPSHQVTQMGQEVILRCVPISNHLYFYWYRQILGQKVEFLVSFYNNEISEKSEIFDDQFSVERPDGSNFTLKIRSTKLEDSAMYFCASCRGGGDGYTFGSGTRLTVV.

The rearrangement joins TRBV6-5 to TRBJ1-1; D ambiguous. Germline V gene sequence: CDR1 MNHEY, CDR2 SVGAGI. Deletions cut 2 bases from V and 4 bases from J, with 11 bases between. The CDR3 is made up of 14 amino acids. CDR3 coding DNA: TGTGCCAGCAGTTACCCCTCCGAGGGCACTGAAGCTTTCTTT. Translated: CASSYPSEGTEAFF.

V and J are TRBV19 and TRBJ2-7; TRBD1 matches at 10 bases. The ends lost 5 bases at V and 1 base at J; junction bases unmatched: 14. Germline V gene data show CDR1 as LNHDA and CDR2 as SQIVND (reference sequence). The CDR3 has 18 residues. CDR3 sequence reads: CASSPRDRGYVGSYEQYF. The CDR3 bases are TGTGCCAGTAGTCCAAGGGACAGGGGTTATGTTGGGTCCTACGAGCAGTACTTC.

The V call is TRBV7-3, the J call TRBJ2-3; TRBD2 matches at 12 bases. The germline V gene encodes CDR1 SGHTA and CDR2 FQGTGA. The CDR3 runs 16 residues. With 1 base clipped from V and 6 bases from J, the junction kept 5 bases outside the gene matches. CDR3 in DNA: TGTGCCAGCAGCTTAAGAGGACTAGCGGGGACTGATACGCAGTATTTT. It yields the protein CASSLRGLAGTDTQYF.

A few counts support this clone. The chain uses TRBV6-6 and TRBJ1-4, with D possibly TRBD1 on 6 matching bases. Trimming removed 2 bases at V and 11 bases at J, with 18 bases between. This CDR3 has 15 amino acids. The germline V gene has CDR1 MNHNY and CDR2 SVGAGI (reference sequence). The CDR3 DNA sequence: TGTGCCAGCAGTTACCCGCTCTCCGACAGGCCGAAACTGTTTTTT. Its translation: CASSYPLSDRPKLFF.

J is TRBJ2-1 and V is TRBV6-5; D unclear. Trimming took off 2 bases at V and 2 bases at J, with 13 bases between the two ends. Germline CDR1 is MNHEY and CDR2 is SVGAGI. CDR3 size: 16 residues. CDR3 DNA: TGTGCCAGCAGTTACGATACGGTCCAGGCCTACAATGAGCAGTTCTTC. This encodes CASSYDTVQAYNEQFF.

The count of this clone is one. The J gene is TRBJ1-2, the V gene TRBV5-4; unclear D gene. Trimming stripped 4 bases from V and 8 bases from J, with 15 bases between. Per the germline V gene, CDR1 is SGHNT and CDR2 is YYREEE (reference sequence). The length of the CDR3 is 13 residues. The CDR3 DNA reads TGTGCCAGCAGCCCCCCGGGAAGAGGGGGCTACACCTTC. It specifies CASSPPGRGGYTF.